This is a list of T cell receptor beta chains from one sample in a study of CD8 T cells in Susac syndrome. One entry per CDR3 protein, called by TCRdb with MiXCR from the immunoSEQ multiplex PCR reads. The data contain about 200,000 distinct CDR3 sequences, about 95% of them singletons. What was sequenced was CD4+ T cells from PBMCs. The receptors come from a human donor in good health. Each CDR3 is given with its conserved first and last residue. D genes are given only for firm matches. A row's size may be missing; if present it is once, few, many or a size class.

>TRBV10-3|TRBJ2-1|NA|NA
TGTGCCATCAGTGATCCCCTGTATGAGCAGTTCTTC
CAISDPLYEQFF
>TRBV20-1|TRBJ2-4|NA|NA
TGCAGTGCTAGCGGCTCCAAAAACATTCAGTACTTC
CSASGSKNIQYF
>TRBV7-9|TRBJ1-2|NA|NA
TGTGCCAGCAGCTCGGGGGCCAGACTCTATGGCTACACCTTC
CASSSGARLYGYTF
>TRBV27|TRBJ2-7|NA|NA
TGTGCCAGCAGTTTATATTCCCCATGGATTCGGGGTTACGAGCAGTACTTC
CASSLYSPWIRGYEQYF
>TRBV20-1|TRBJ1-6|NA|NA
TGCAGTGCCTTGGGAGGGGCAGATAATTCACCCCTCCACTTT
CSALGGADNSPLHF
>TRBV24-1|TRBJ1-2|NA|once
TGTGCCACCAGTGATTGGACCACTAACTATGGCTACACCTTC
CATSDWTTNYGYTF
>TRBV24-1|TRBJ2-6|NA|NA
TGTGCCACCAACCAGGGATCCTCTGGGGCCAACGTCCTGACTTTC
CATNQGSSGANVLTF
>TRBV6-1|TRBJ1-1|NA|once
TGTGCCAGCAGCCTTAAAGACAGGGAAGCTTTCTTT
CASSLKDREAFF
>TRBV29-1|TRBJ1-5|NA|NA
TGCAGCGTTGAAAGGACAGCAAGCAATCAGCCCCAGCATTTT
CSVERTASNQPQHF
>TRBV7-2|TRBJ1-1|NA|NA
TGTGCCAGCAGCTTTCACAGGGCGGGGGACACTGAAGCTTTCTTT
CASSFHRAGDTEAFF
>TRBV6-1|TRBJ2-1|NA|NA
TGTGCCAGCAGTGAGGCTGGGGCGATGGGGTACAATGAGCAGTTCTTC
CASSEAGAMGYNEQFF
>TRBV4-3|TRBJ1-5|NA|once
TGCGCCAGCAGTTCCGGACGGGATCAGCCCCAGCATTTT
CASSSGRDQPQHF
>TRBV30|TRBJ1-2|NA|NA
TGTGCCTGGAGTGTGGGAGGGCGCGGCTACACCTTC
CAWSVGGRGYTF
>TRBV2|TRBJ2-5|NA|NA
TGTGCCAGCATGACGGGTGGGCAAGAGACCCAGTACTTC
CASMTGGQETQYF
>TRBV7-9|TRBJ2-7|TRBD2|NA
TGTGCCAGCAGCCCCGGACTAGCGGGGGGGCCGGGCGAGCAGTACTTC
CASSPGLAGGPGEQYF
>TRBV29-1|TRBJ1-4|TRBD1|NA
TGCAGCGTTGAAGATCCCGGACAGGGGGGTGAAAAACTGTTTTTT
CSVEDPGQGGEKLFF
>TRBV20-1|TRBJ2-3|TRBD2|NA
TGCAGTGCTGGGTCAGGACTAGCGGGTACAGATACGCAGTATTTT
CSAGSGLAGTDTQYF
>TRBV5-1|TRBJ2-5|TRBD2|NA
TGCGCCAGCACCCTAGCGGGGATTCAAGAGACCCAGTACTTC
CASTLAGIQETQYF
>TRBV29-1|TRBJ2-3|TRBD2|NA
TGCAGCTCGAGGACTAGCGGCAAAGTCACAGATACGCAGTATTTT
CSSRTSGKVTDTQYF